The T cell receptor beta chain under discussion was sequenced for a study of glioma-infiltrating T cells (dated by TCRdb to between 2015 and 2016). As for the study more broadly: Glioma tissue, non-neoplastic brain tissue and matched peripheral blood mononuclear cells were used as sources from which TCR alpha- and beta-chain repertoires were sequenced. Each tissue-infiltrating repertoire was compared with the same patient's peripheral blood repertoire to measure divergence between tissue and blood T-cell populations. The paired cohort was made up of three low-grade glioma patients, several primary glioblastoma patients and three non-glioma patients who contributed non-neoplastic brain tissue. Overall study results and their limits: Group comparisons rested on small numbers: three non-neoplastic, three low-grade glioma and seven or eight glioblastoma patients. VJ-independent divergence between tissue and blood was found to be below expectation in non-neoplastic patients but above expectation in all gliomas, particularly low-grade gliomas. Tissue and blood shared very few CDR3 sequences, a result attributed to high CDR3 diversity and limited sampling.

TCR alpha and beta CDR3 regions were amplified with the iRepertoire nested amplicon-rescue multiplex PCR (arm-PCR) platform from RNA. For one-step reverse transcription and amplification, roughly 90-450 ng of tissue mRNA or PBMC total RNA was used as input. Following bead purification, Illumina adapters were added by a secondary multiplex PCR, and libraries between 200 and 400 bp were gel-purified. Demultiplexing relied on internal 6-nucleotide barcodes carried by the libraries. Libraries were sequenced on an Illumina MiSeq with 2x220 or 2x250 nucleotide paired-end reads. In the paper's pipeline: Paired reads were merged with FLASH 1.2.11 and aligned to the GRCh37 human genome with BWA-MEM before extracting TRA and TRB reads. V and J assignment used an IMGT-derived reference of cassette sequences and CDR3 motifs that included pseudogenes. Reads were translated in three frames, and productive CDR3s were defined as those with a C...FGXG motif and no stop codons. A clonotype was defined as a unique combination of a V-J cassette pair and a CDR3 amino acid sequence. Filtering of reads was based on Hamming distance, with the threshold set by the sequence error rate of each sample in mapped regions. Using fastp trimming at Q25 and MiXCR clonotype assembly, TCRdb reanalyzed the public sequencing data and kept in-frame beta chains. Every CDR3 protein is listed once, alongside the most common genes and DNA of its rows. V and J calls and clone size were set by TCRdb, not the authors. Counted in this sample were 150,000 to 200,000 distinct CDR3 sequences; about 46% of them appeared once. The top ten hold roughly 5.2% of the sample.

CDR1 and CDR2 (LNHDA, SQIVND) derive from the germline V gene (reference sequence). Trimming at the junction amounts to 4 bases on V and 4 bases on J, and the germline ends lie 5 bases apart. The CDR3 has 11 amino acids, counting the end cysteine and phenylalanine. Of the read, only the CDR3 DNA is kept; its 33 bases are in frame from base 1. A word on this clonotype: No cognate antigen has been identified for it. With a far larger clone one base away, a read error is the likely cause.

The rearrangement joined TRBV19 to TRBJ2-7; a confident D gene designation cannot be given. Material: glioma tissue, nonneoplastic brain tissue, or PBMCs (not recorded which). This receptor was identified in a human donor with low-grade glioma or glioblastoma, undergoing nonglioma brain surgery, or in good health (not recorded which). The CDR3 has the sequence CASSTGYEQYF. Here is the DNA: TGTGCCAGTAGTACAGGATACGAGCAGTACTTC. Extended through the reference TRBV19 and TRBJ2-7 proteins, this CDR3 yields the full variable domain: DGGITQSPKYLFRKEGQNVTLSCEQNLNHDAMYWYRQDPGQGLRLIYYSQIVNDFQKGDIAEGYSVSREKKESFPLTVTSAQKNPTAFYLCASSTGYEQYFGPGTRLTVT.